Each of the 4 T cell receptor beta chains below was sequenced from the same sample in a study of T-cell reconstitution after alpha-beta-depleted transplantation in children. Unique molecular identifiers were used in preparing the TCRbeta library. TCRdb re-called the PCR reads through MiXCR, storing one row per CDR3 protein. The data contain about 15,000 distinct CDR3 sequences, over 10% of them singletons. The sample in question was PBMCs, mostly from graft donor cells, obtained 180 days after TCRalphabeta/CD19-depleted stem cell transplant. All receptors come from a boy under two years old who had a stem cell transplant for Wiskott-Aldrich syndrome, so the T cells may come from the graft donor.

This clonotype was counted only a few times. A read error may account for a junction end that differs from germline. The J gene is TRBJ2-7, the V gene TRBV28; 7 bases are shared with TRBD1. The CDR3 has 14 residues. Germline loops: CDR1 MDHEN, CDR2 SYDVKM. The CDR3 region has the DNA TGTGCCAGCAGTTCAGCAGAACTGTACAGGGGTGGTGACTTC. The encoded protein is CASSSAELYRGGDF.

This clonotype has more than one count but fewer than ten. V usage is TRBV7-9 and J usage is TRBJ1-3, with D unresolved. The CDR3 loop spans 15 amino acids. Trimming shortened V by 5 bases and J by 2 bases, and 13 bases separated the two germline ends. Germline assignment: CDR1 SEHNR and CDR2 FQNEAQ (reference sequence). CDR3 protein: CASSPFRVAGNTIYF. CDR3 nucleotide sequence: TGTGCCAGCAGCCCCTTTAGGGTCGCTGGAAACACCATATATTTT.

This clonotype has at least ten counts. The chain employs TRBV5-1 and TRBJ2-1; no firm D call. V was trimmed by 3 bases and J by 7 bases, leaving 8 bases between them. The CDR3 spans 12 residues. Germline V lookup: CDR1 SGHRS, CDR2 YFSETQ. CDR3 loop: CASSSRLNEQFF. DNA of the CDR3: TGCGCCAGCAGCTCCAGGTTGAATGAGCAGTTCTTC. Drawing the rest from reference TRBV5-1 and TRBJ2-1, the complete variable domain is KAGVTQTPRYLIKTRGQQVTLSCSPISGHRSVSWYQQTPGQGLQFLFEYFSETQRNKGNFPGRFSGRQFSNSRSEMNVSTLELGDSALYLCASSSRLNEQFFGPGTRLTVL.

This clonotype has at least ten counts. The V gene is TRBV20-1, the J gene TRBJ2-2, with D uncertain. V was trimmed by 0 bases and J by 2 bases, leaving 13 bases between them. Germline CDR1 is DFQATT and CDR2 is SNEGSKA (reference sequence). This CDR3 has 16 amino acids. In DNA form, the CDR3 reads TGCAGTGCTAGAGATCGAAGAACACACAACACCGGGGAGCTGTTTTTT. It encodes CSARDRRTHNTGELFF.